This entry concerns a single TCR beta chain. The antigen remains unidentified. Germline-derived CDR1 and CDR2 are SGHTA and FQGNSA. This CDR3 has 14 amino acids. V gave up 1 base and J gave up 10 bases, with 11 bases separating them. The data stem from a study of shared clonotypes between healthy human individuals. Study-level points and caveats: About 5% of naive CD4 clonotypes were shared across a handful of donors. Clonotypes not shared had lower generation probabilities than those common to all four donors.

There were only Caucasian adults among the donors, and all lived in Nashville, Tennessee. Sequencing was performed with immunoSEQ multiplex PCR; in TCRdb, only in-frame clones are kept and a portion is missing. This sample has approximately 940,000 clones; less than 85% occur once, and the top ten carry approximately 1.5%. V usage is TRBV7-2 and J usage is TRBJ1-6; D ambiguous. This sequence was found in a man aged 18 to 29 in good health. The specimen sequenced was memory CD4+ T cells sorted from blood. As to subset: CD45RA-negative fraction. In DNA form, the CDR3 reads TGTGCCAGCAGCTTAGGGGGTGGAGGGTCACCCCTCCACTTT. Translated, it gives CASSLGGGGSPLHF.